The TCR beta chain under discussion was sequenced for a study of Graves' ophthalmopathy and Graves' hyperthyroidism. A volume of over 9 ml of fresh peripheral blood supplied the PBMCs. The CDR3 has 15 amino acids. CDR1 and CDR2 (germline): LNHDA, SQIVND (reference sequence). Scientists amplified the TCR beta CDR3 regions from RNA transcripts. Second-round multiplex PCR came after a first-round RT-PCR that employed HTBI primers. MiXCR, run by TCRdb on the multiplex PCR reads, gives a single entry per CDR3 protein. Of approximately 700,000 distinct CDR3 sequences listed, over 40% are singletons. This clonotype showed up many times. Its antigen is still unknown. Relative to the germline gene, one junction end is altered; a read error may explain this. Study findings and constraints: As the model predicted ophthalmopathy progression, it achieved a sensitivity of 70.59% and a specificity of about 72%. Sensitivity reached 85% to 90% and specificity roughly 76% for a 13-signature model separating ophthalmopathy from stable hyperthyroidism.

J is TRBJ1-1 and V is TRBV19; the D is unclear. The receptor comes from an adult man with Graves' ophthalmopathy. Sequences were obtained from peripheral blood. CDR3 amino acids: CASSPRHRVNAEAFF. CDR3 DNA sequence: TGTGCCAGTAGTCCGAGACACAGAGTGAACGCTGAAGCTTTCTTT.